The sequence of this TCR beta chain was determined in a study of brain T cells in children with intractable seizures. This CDR3 has 17 amino acids. Trimming removed 1 base from V and 0 bases from J, with 12 bases in between. Germline V gene sequence: CDR1 MGHRA, CDR2 YSYEKL. Comment on this clone: Its cognate antigen is unknown.

Data came from immunoSEQ multiplex PCR; TCRdb stores just in-frame clones and leaves some out. The sample includes around 9,000 clones, over 65% of them seen just once. Sequencing was limited to surgery cases with top T cell transcript signatures in brain tissue. Before surgery, patients took at least one anti-epileptic drug. Study-wide points: Known viral epitope-specific CDR3s closely matched each case's top public brain CDR3.

The genes are TRBV4-1 and TRBJ1-4; no clear D gene. This sequence originates from a girl aged 2 to 10 with tuberous sclerosis and intractable seizures. The material was resected brain tissue, obtained at surgery. The CDR3 coding sequence is TGCGCCAGCAGCCAAGCTCCGAGGGCTTCAACTAATGAAAAACTGTTTTTT. The encoded protein is CASSQAPRASTNEKLFF.